This T cell receptor beta chain was profiled in a study of blood T cells in healthy people across ages. This clonotype was counted a single time. Total RNA was extracted at no less than 6 micrograms per sample. Germline lookup yields CDR1 SNHLY and CDR2 FYNNEI. The V gene end was trimmed by 7 bases and the J gene end by 7 bases; junction bases not matched to a gene: 10. This CDR3 is 14 amino acids long. Primers used in a second PCR of roughly 7 to 12 cycles were a sample-barcoded 5' primer and a J-beta primer mix. TCRdb processed the 5' RACE reads anew with MiXCR; each CDR3 protein has one entry. The sample contains approximately 830,000 distinct CDR3 sequences, around 62% of which appear only once.

Sequenced material: blood. This TCR was sampled from a young man in good health. The chain has TRBV2 and TRBJ1-2; 9 nucleotides match TRBD1. The chain's CDR3 is CASTEDRGRGGYTF. In DNA, the CDR3 is TGTGCCAGCACCGAGGACAGGGGCAGGGGTGGCTACACCTTC.